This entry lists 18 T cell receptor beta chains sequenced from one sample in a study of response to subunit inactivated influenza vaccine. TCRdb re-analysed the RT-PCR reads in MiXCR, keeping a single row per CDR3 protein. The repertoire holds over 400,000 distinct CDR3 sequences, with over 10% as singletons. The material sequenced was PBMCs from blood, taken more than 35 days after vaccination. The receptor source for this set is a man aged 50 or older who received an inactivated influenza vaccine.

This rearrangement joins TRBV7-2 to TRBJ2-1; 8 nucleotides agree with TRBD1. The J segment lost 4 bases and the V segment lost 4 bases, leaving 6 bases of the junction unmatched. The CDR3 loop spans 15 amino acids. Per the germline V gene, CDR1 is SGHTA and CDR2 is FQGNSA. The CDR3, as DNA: TGTGCCAGCAGCTATGGACAGGGTAGATACAATGAGCAGTTCTTC. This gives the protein CASSYGQGRYNEQFF.

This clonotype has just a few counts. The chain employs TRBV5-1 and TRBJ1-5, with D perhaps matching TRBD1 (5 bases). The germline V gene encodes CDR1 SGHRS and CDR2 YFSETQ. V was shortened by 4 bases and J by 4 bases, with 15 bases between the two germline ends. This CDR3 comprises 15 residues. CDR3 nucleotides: TGCGCCAGCAGCCCTGGGGAGGGGCGAAATCAGCCCCAGCATTTT. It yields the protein CASSPGEGRNQPQHF.

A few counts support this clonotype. The DNA for the CDR3 is TGTGCCAGCTCACCAGGCAGGATAATCTCTGGGGCCAACGTCCTGACTTTC. Translation: CASSPGRIISGANVLTF. The chain combines TRBV18 with TRBJ2-6; unclear D gene. The CDR3 totals 17 residues. The V gene lost 2 bases and the J gene lost 0 bases, with 11 bases spanning the gap. Germline CDR1 reads KGHSH; CDR2 reads LQKENI.

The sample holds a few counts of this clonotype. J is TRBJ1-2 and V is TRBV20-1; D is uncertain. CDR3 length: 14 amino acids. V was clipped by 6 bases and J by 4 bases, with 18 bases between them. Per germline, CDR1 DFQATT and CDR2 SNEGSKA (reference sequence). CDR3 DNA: TGCAGTGCCCTGGCGGGCCGCGAGGGCTATGGCTACACCTTC. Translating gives CSALAGREGYGYTF.

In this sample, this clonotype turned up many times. CDR3 in DNA: TGTGCCACCAGTGACTCCCAGGGCGCTAGCACAGATACGCAGTATTTT. Amino acids: CATSDSQGASTDTQYF. V gene TRBV24-1 combines with J gene TRBJ2-3, with D possibly being TRBD1 (5 bases). CDR3 length: 16 residues. CDR1 is KGHDR and CDR2 is SFDVKD in the germline V gene. The germline V and J ends were trimmed by 4 bases and 0 bases, with 13 bases remaining between them.

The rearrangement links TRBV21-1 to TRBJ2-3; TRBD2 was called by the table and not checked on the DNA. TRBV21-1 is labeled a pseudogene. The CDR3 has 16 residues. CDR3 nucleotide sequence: TGTGCCAGCAGCAAAGGAGAGCGGGAGGGCGCAGATACGCAGTATTTT. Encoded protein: CASSKGEREGADTQYF.

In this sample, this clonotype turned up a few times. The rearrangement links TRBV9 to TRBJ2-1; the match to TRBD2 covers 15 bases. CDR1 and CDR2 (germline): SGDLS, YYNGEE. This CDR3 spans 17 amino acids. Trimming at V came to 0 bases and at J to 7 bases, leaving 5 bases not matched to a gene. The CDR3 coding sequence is TGTGCCAGCAGCGTAGGGCCCGGGACTAGCGGGAGGAATGAGCAGTTCTTC. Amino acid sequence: CASSVGPGTSGRNEQFF.

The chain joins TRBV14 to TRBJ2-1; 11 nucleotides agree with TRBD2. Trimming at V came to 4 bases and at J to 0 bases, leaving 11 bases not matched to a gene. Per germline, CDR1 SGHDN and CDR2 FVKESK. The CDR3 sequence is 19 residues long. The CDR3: CASSPLRGTSGSSYNEQFF. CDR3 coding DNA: TGTGCCAGCAGCCCCCTCAGGGGGACTAGCGGCAGCTCCTACAATGAGCAGTTCTTC. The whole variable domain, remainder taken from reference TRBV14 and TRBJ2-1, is EAGVTQFPSHSVIEKGQTVTLRCDPISGHDNLYWYRRVMGKEIKFLLHFVKESKQDESGMPNNRFLAERTGGTYSTLKVQPAELEDSGVYFCASSPLRGTSGSSYNEQFFGPGTRLTVL.

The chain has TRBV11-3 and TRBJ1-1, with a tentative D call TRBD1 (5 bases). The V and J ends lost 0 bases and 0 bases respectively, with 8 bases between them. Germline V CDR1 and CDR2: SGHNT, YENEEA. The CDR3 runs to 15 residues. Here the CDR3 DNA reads TGTGCCAGCAGCTTAGAATACAGGATGAACACTGAAGCTTTCTTT. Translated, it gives CASSLEYRMNTEAFF.

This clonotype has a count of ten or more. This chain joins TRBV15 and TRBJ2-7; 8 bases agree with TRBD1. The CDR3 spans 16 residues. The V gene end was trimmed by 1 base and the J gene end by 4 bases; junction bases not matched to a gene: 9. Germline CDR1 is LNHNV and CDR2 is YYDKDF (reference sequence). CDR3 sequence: CATSRVFRDRSYEQYF. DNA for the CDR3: TGTGCCACCAGCAGAGTTTTTCGGGACAGGAGTTACGAGCAGTACTTC.

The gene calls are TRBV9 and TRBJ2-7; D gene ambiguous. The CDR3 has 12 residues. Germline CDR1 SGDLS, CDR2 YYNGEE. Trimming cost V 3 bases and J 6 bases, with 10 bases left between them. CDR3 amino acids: CASSGAAAEQYF. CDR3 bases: TGTGCCAGCAGCGGGGCGGCAGCCGAGCAGTACTTC.

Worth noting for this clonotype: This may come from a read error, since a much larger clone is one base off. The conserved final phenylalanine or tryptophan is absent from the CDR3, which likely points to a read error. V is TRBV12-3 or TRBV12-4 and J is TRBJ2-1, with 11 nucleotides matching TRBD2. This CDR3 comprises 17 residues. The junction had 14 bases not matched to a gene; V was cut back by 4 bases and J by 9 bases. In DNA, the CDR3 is TGTGCCAGCAGTTCATTTAAGGGTAGCGGGGGGGCGGCTGAGCAGTTCATC. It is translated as CASSSFKGSGGAAEQFI.

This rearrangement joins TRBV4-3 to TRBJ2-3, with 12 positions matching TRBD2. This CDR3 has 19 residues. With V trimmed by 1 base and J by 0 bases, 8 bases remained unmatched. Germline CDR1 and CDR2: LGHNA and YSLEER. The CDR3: CASSQGFLAGGLSTDTQYF. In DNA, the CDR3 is TGCGCCAGCAGCCAAGGGTTCCTAGCGGGAGGGCTTAGCACAGATACGCAGTATTTT.

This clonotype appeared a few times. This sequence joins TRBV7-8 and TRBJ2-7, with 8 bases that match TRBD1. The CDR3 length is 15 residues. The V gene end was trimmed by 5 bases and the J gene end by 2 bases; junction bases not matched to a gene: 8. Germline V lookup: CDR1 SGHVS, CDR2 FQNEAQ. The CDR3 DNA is TGTGCCAGCAGCCCACAGGGGGTACGGACCTACGAGCAGTACTTC. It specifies CASSPQGVRTYEQYF.

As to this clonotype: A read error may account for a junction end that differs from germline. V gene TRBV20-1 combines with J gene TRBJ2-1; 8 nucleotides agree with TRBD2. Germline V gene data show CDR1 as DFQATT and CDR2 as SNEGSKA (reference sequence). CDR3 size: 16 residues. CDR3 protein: CCARVISGVTYNEQFF. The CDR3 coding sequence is TGCTGTGCTAGAGTTATTAGCGGGGTAACCTACAATGAGCAGTTCTTC.

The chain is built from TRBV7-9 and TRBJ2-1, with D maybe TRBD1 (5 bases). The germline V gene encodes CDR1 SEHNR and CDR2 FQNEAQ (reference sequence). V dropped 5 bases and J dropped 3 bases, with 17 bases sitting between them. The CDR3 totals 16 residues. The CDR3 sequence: CASSDRPSQVYNEQFF. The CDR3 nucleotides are TGTGCCAGCAGCGATCGGCCCTCACAGGTCTACAATGAGCAGTTCTTC. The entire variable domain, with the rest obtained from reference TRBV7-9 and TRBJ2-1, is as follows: DTGVSQNPRHKITKRGQNVTFRCDPISEHNRLYWYRQTLGQGPEFLTYFQNEAQLEKSRLLSDRFSAERPKGSFSTLEIQRTEQGDSAMYLCASSDRPSQVYNEQFFGPGTRLTVL.

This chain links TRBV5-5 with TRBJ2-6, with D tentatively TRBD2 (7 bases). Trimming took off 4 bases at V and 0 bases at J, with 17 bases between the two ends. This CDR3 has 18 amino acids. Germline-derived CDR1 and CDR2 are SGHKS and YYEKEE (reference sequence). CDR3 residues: CASSLGGGGLSGANVLTF. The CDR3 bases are TGTGCCAGCAGCCTGGGGGGGGGCGGCCTCTCTGGGGCCAACGTCCTGACTTTC.

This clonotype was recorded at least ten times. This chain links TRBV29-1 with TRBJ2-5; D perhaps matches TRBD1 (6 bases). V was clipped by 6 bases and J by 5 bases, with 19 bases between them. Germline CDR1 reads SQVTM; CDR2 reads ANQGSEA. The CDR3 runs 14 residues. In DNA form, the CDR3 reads TGCAGCGTCGCCCACAGGGTGGTTGGGGAGACCCAGTACTTC. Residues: CSVAHRVVGETQYF.